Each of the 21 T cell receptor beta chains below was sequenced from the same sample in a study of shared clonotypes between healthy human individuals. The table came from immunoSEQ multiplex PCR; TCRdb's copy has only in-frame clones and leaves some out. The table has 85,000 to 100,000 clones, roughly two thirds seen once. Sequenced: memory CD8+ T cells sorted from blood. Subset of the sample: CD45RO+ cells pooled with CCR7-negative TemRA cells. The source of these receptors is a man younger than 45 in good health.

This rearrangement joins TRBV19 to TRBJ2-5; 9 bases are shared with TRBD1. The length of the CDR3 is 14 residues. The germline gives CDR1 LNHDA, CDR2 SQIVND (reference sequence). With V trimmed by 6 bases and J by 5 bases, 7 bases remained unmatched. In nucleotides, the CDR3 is TGTGCCAGTAGGCAAGCTACAGGGGGCGAGACCCAGTACTTC. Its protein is CASRQATGGETQYF.

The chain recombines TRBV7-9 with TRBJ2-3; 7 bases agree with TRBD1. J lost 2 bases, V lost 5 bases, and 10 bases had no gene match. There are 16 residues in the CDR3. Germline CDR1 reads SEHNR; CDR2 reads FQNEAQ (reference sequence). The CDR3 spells CASSPSTGVTTDTQYF. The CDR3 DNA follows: TGTGCCAGCAGCCCAAGCACAGGGGTCACCACAGATACGCAGTATTTT. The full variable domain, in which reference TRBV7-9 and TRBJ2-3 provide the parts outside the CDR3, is DTGVSQNPRHKITKRGQNVTFRCDPISEHNRLYWYRQTLGQGPEFLTYFQNEAQLEKSRLLSDRFSAERPKGSFSTLEIQRTEQGDSAMYLCASSPSTGVTTDTQYFGPGTRLTVL.

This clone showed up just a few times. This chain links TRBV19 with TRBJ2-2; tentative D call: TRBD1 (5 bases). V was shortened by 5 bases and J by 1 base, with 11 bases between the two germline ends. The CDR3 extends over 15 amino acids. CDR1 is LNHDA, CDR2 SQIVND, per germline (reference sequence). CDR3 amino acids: CASSPRGKNTGELFF. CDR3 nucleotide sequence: TGTGCCAGTAGTCCAAGGGGCAAGAACACCGGGGAGCTGTTTTTT.

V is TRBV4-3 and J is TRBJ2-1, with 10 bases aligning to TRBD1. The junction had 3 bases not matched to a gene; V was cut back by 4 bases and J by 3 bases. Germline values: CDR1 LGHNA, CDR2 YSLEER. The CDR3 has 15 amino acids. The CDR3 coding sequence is TGCGCCAGCAGCCTCGGGACAGGGGTCTACAATGAGCAGTTCTTC. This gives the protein CASSLGTGVYNEQFF.

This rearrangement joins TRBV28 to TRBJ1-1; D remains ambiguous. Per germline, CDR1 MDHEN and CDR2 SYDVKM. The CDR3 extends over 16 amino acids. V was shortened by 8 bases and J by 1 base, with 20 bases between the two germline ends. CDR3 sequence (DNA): TGTGCCAGCCCCCCCTCGGGAACCGGGCGGAACACTGAAGCTTTCTTT. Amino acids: CASPPSGTGRNTEAFF.

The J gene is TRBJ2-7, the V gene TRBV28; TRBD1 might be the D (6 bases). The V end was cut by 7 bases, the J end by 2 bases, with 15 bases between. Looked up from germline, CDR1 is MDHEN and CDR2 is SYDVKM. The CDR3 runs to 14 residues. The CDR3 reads CASTPRTATYEQYF. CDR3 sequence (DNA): TGTGCCAGCACCCCTCGGACAGCTACCTACGAGCAGTACTTC.

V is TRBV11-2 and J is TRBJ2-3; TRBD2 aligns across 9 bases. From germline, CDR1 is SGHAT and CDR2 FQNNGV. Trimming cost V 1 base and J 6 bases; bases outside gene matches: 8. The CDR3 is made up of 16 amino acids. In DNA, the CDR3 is TGTGCCAGCAGCTTAGCATGGGGGACTAGCTTTGATACGCAGTATTTT. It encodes CASSLAWGTSFDTQYF.

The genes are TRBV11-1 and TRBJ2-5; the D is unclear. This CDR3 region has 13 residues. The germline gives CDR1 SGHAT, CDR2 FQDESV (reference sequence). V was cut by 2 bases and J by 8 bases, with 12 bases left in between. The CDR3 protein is CASSLRNGETQYF. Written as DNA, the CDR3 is TGTGCCAGCAGCTTACGCAATGGTGAAACCCAGTACTTC. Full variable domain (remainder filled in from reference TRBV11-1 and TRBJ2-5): EAEVAQSPRYKITEKSQAVAFWCDPISGHATLYWYRQILGQGPELLVQFQDESVVDDSQLPKDRFSAERLKGVDSTLKIQPAELGDSAMYLCASSLRNGETQYFGPGTRLLVL.

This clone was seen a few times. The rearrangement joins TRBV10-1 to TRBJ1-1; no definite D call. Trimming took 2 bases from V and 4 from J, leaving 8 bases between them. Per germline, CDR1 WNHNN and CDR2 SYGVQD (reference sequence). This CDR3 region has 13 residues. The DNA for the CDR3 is TGCGCCAGCAGTGAGAACTGGGGCACTGAAGCTTTCTTT. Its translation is CASSENWGTEAFF.

The CDR3 protein is CASSEWGSGANVLTF. The CDR3, as DNA: TGTGCCAGCAGTGAATGGGGGTCTGGGGCCAACGTCCTGACTTTC. The chain recombines TRBV2 with TRBJ2-6; D may correspond to TRBD1 or TRBD2 (5 bases each). Between the trimmed V and J ends, which lost 2 bases and 1 base, there was a span of 6 bases. CDR1 is SNHLY, CDR2 FYNNEI, per germline. This CDR3 contains 15 residues.

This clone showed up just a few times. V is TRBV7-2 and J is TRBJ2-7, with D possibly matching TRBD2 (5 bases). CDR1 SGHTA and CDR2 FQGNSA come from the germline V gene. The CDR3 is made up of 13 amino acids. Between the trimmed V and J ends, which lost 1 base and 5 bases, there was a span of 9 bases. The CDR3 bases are TGTGCCAGCAGCTTAGAGGTGGAGGACGAGCAGTACTTC. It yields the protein CASSLEVEDEQYF.

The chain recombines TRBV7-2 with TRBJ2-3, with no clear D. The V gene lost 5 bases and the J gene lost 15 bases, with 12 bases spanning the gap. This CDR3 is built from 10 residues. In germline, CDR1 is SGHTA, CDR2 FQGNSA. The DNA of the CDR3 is TGTGCCAGCAGCGGGGTTCGTGAATATTTT. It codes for CASSGVREYF.

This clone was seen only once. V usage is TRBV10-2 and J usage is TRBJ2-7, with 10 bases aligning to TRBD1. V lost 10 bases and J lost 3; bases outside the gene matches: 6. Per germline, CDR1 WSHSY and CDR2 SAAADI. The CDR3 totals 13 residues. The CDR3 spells CATGTGDYYEQYF. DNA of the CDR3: TGCGCCACCGGGACAGGGGACTACTACGAGCAGTACTTC.

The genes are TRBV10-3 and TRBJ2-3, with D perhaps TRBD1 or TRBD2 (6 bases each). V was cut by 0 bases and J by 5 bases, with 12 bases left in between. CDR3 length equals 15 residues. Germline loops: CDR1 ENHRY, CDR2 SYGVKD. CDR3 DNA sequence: TGTGCCATCAGTGAGTCGATTCGGGGGCTAGATACGCAGTATTTT. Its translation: CAISESIRGLDTQYF.

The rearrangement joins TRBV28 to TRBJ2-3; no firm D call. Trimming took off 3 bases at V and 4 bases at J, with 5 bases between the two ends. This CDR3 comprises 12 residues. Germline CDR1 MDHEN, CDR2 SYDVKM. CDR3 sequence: CASSFGPDTQYF. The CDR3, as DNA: TGTGCCAGCAGTTTTGGTCCAGATACGCAGTATTTT.

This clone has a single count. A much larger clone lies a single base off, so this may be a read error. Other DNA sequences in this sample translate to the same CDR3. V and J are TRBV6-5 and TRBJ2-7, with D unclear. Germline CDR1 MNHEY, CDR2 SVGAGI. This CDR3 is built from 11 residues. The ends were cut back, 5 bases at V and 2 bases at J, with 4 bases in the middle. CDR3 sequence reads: CASSEAYEQYF. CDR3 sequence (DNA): TGTGCCAGCAGTGAAGCCTACGAGCAGTACTTC.

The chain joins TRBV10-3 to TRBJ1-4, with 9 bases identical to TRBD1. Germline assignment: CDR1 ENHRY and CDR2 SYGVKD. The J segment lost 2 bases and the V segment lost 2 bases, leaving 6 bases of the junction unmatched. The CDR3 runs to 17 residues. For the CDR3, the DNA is TGTGCCATCAGTGAGGCGGGACAGGGCGGGACTAATGAAAAACTGTTTTTT. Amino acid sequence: CAISEAGQGGTNEKLFF.

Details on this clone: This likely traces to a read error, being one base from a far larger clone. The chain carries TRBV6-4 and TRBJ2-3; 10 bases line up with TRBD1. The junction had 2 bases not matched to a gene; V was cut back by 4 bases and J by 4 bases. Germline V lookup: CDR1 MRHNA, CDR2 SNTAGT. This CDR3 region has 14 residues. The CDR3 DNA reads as TGTGCCAGCAGTGCCGGGACAGGGGCAGATACGCAGTATTTT. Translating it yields CASSAGTGADTQYF.

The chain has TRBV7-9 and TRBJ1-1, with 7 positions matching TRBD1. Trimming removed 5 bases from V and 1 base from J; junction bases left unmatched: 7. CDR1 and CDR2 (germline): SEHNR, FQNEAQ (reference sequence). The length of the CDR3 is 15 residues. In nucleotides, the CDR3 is TGTGCCAGCAGCCGCGTAAGGACAGGGAACACTGAAGCTTTCTTT. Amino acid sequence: CASSRVRTGNTEAFF. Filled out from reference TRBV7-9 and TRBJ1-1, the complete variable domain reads DTGVSQNPRHKITKRGQNVTFRCDPISEHNRLYWYRQTLGQGPEFLTYFQNEAQLEKSRLLSDRFSAERPKGSFSTLEIQRTEQGDSAMYLCASSRVRTGNTEAFFGQGTRLTVV.

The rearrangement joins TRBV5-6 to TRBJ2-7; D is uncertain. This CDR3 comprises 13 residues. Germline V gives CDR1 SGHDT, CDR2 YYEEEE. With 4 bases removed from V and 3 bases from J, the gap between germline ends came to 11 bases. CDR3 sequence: CASSMVPYYEQYF. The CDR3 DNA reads TGTGCCAGCAGCATGGTCCCCTACTACGAGCAGTACTTC.

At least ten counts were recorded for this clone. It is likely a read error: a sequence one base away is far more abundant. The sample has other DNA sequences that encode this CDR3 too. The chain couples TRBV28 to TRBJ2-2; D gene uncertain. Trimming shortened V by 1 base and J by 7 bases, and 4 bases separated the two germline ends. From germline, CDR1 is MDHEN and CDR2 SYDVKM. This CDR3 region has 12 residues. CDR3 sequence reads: CASSLYGGELFF. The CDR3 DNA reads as TGTGCCAGCAGTTTATACGGCGGGGAGCTGTTTTTT.